This entry describes one T cell receptor beta chain. The data originate from a study of early T cells in non-severe SARS-CoV-2 infection. The overall study: Unpaired chains resulted from sequencing bulk RNA of unsorted whole blood.

The germline gives CDR1 DFQATT, CDR2 SNEGSKA (reference sequence). CDR3 length: 13 amino acids. V lost 3 bases and J lost 4, with 13 bases in between. TCRdb recomputed calls from the 5' RACE reads with MiXCR, one row per CDR3 protein. The sample shows tens of thousands of distinct CDR3 sequences, 13% of them seen only once. The V gene is TRBV20-1, the J gene TRBJ2-7; maybe TRBD1 (7 bases). Sequenced input: whole blood. This TCR was sampled from an adult who was a healthcare worker with PCR-confirmed SARS-CoV-2 infection or an uninfected control (not recorded which). The CDR3 sequence is CSASGGGAYEQYF. The CDR3 coding sequence is TGCAGTGCTAGTGGAGGGGGCGCGTACGAGCAGTACTTC.